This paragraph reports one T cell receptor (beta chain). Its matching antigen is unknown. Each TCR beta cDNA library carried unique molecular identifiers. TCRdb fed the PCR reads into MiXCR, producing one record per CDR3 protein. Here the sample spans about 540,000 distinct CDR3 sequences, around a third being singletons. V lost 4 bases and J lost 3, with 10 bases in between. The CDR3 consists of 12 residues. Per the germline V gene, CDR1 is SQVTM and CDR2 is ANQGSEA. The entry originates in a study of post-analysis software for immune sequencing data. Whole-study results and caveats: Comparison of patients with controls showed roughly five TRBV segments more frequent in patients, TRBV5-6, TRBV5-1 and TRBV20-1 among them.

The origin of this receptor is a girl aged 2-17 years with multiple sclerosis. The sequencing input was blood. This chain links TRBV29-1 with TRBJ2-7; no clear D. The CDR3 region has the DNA TGCAGCGTTGTTCTGGGGTTCTACGAGCAGTACTTC. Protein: CSVVLGFYEQYF.